This T cell receptor beta chain derives from a study of cytomegalovirus exposure and HLA in healthy donors. Study-wide background: Unique TCR beta sequences numbering over 100 million came from approximately 180 million T cells in an earlier analysis.

Study-wide results and limits: Through in vitro validation, three CMV-associated chains were shown to be specific for CMV antigens. A later analysis, which compared TCR beta chains of equal frequency, found the HLA-associated ones more clonally expanded.

PCR was performed using 60 Vbeta and 13 Jbeta primers. Some clones are missing from TCRdb's copy, which holds only in-frame ones; the method was immunoSEQ multiplex PCR. Seen in this sample are 40,000 to 60,000 clones; the ten most common clones hold about 2.3%. Donors had nominal health at sampling but likely had unrecorded immune exposures. As regards this clone: Its antigen remains unidentified.

V was pared by 5 bases and J by 6 bases, with 3 bases of the junction left unmatched. The length of the CDR3 is 12 residues. The germline CDR1 and CDR2 sequences are GTSNPN and SVGIG (reference sequence). This TCR was sampled from a female donor in good health and CMV-seronegative. This chain links TRBV30 with TRBJ1-2; TRBD1 matches 10 bases. Specimen: PBMCs. The chain's CDR3 is CAWGTGDHGYTF. In nucleotides, the CDR3 is TGTGCCTGGGGGACAGGGGACCATGGCTACACCTTC.